This T cell receptor beta chain was documented in a study of T-cell reconstitution after alpha-beta-depleted transplantation in children. Unique molecular identifiers were incorporated into the prepared TCRbeta library. One entry per CDR3 protein, called by TCRdb with MiXCR from the PCR reads. Altogether around 200,000 distinct CDR3 sequences are present, roughly 9.1% being singletons, with the ten largest covering 35%. This clonotype has ten or more counts. Specimen: PBMCs, mostly from graft donor cells, collected 360 days after TCRalphabeta/CD19-depleted stem cell transplant. The TCR comes from a male patient between 2 and 10 years old who had a stem cell transplant for acute myeloid leukemia, so the T cells may come from the graft donor.

The CDR3 bases are TGTGCCAGCAGTTTTGTAGGGGAGACCCAGTACTTC. Protein product: CASSFVGETQYF. The V call is TRBV12-3 or TRBV12-4, the J call TRBJ2-5; D uncertain. The CDR3 consists of 12 residues. V was shortened by 3 bases and J by 5 bases, with 7 bases between the two germline ends.